This T cell receptor beta chain was profiled in a study of blood T cell repertoires in COVID-19. Across the study: The study drew acute and convalescent COVID-19 samples from the United States, Italy and Spain.

CDR3 length: 14 amino acids. Trimming shortened V by 2 bases and J by 2 bases, and 12 bases separated the two germline ends. The germline gives CDR1 SQVTM, CDR2 ANQGSEA. All enrollees were roughly 18 to 89 years old and from about 25 US areas. Participants' own reports of clinical history determined their cohort assignment. Within the 2 weeks before study entry, each person in the exposed group met a COVID-19 case. This table comes from immunoSEQ multiplex PCR, and its TCRdb copy is limited to in-frame clones, with some not included. The data contain 200,000 to 250,000 clones, 65% to 90% of them singletons.

Sequencing was done on a sample of PBMCs or T cells enriched from blood (not recorded which). The receptor was derived from a woman aged 25-40 years who had been exposed to COVID-19. V gene TRBV29-1 combines with J gene TRBJ1-1; no definite D call. The CDR3: CSVERQAGNTEAFF. CDR3 in DNA: TGCAGCGTTGAACGTCAGGCAGGAAACACTGAAGCTTTCTTT. The full variable domain, rest sourced from reference TRBV29-1 and TRBJ1-1, is SAVISQKPSRDICQRGTSLTIQCQVDSQVTMMFWYRQQPGQSLTLIATANQGSEATYESGFVIDKFPISRPNLTFSTLTVSNMSPEDSSIYLCSVERQAGNTEAFFGQGTRLTVV.